This TCR beta chain derives from a study of cytomegalovirus exposure and HLA in healthy donors. Study results and limitations: Immune exposure information comprised only CMV serostatus. Donors belonging to an Asian-associated ancestry cluster reportedly showed fewer N-insertions in productive TCRs than the 666-donor mean, according to what a later analysis found. In a later analysis, the majority of CMV-associated beta chains seemingly showed HLA restriction.

A word on this clone: Its antigen remains unknown.

The CDR3 extends over 17 amino acids. Germline loops: CDR1 MNHEY, CDR2 SMNVEV (reference sequence). Losses at the gene ends were 2 bases for V and 3 bases for J; bases not matched to a gene: 8. Researchers ran the PCR with 60 Vbeta and 13 Jbeta primers. Original processing notes: Later, 65 million to 90 million unique TCR beta chains were counted in an analysis, and roughly 11 million of them were shared. Data came from immunoSEQ multiplex PCR; TCRdb stores just in-frame clones and leaves some out. Clone size and the V and J calls come from that table; the DNA yielded D and trimming. The sample table sets out some 110,000 clones.

This rearrangement joins TRBV27 to TRBJ2-5, with TRBD2 matching 11 bases. This TCR was recovered from a man aged 40-49 years in good health and CMV-seropositive. The sample consisted of PBMCs. CDR3 nucleotides: TGTGCCAGCAGTTTAACTGCGGGACTAGCGGAAAAAGAGACCCAGTACTTC. This sequence encodes CASSLTAGLAEKETQYF.